The present entry profiles one TCR beta chain with its context. The antigen remains unidentified. Sampling times: baseline, cycle 4 day 1, cycle 7 day 1. These data belong to a study of OX40 agonist ivuxolimab in advanced cancers. On the study more broadly: Patient treatment consisted of intravenous ivuxolimab administration every 2 weeks at 0.01 to 10 mg/kg. Head and neck, renal cell, melanoma or hepatocellular carcinoma were the cancers that dose-escalation patients had. Study-level findings and limits: Researchers report that CD8+ T cells had, on average, more expanded clones than CD4+.

This table comes from immunoSEQ multiplex PCR, and its TCRdb copy is limited to in-frame clones, with some not included. The table has some 62,000 clones, 92% seen once. The sequenced sample was CD4+ or CD8+ T cells sorted from blood, obtained in a trial of the OX40 agonist ivuxolimab. The source is an adult with an advanced solid tumor such as melanoma, head and neck, liver or kidney cancer.

The CDR3 protein is CASSPPTNYEQYF. CDR3 DNA: TGTGCCAGCTCACCCCCTACCAACTACGAGCAGTACTTC. This chain links TRBV18 with TRBJ2-7; unclear D gene. V lost 3 bases to trimming and J lost 3 bases, with 9 bases between them. This CDR3 spans 13 amino acids. Germline CDR1 reads KGHSH; CDR2 reads LQKENI.